In its sample, the clone carrying this TCR beta chain was seen once. The CDR3 totals 15 residues. The germline V gene encodes CDR1 LGHNA and CDR2 YSLEER. J was trimmed by 3 bases and V by 0 bases; bases with no gene match: 3. Profiling relied on immunoSEQ multiplex PCR, and the TCRdb table lists in-frame clones only, not all of them. The table lists about 320,000 clones, over 90% of them singletons. This sample was included in a study of blood T cell repertoires in COVID-19. The V gene is TRBV4-3, the J gene TRBJ2-3; 7 positions match TRBD1. This sequence originates from a woman aged 30 to 39 who had been exposed to COVID-19. What was sequenced was PBMCs or T cells enriched from blood (not recorded which). The DNA of the CDR3 is TGCGCCAGCAGCCAAGATCGCAGGGGGACAGATACGCAGTATTTT. Its translation is CASSQDRRGTDTQYF.